This record looks at one T cell receptor beta chain sequence and its context. There are many counts of this clonotype. It has no known antigen specificity. Base-call qualities are not available, and no considerably larger clone is one nucleotide away. These data come from a study of T cells in Graves' hyperthyroidism and ophthalmopathy (dated by TCRdb to the late 2010s). As for the study more broadly: Peripheral blood was collected at initial diagnosis, before any treatment. To identify TCR V-J signatures that set the groups apart, the researchers used a discovery cohort of about a hundred patients, made up of 40 to 45 with Graves' ophthalmopathy and 55 to 65 with stable Graves' hyperthyroidism. Prospective prediction of ophthalmopathy was tested in an independent validation cohort consisting of roughly 20 hyperthyroidism patients and approximately 16 patients who later progressed to ophthalmopathy. For training and testing, the 100 or so patients in the discovery cohort were randomly divided in a 7:3 ratio. In more than five Graves' hyperthyroidism patients, the study also compared T-cell repertoires from thyroid tissue with T-cell repertoires from blood. After sampling, hyperthyroidism patients received methimazole starting at 30 mg daily, and ophthalmopathy patients received high-dose intravenous methylprednisolone. According to the paper, TCR Vbeta CDR3 sequencing was carried out on approximately 140 peripheral blood samples, which came from around 43 ophthalmopathy, around 74 hyperthyroidism and around 17 progressor patients. Overall results and qualifications from the work: Sample size was not statistically predetermined, and blinding of investigators to group allocation was not performed. In validation, the model predicted progression to ophthalmopathy with roughly 70% sensitivity and 72.22% specificity, a median of roughly seven months before onset. Most expanded thyroid clonotypes (frequency above 0.001) were also found in blood, which suggests that blood repertoires may mirror thyroid immune responses. Ophthalmopathy was separated from stable hyperthyroidism by a 13 V-J signature model, with over 85% sensitivity and approximately 81% specificity obtained in cross-validation and 80%/75% obtained in testing.

The TCR beta CDR3 regions were amplified from RNA transcripts. The TCR CDR3 was subjected to a first round of RT-PCR using the HTBI primer set and the Qiagen OneStep RT-PCR kit. The libraries were constructed in a second round of multiplex PCR and then size-selected and purified. Paired-end sequencing of the libraries was performed with 100 bp reads on an Illumina HiSeq2000. In the authors' own workflow: SOAPnuke was used to process the raw data, removing reads that contained adapters or uncalled bases, had a mean Phred below 15, or lacked an exact match to the constant primer or identifier. COPE v1.2.5 was used to merge high-quality paired reads, and clonotypes were defined as unique nucleotide sequences. MiTCR v1.1 was used to align clonotypes to the IMGT TRBV, TRBD and TRBJ reference segments. The analysis included only V-J combinations with a frequency above 0.0001, which together covered over 98% of the repertoires. The TCS score was defined as F50 (clonal expansion) divided by E x V (chaos), with BLOSUM62-based TCRdist calculated between CDR3 peptides within each V-J. Welch's t-statistics and random forest reduced 500 to 550 V-J features to 13, which were used in a naive Bayes classifier (R e1071). TCRdb passed the public sequencing reads through fastp at Q25 and MiXCR, retaining productive beta sequences. Records with the same CDR3 protein are collapsed into one entry carrying the most frequent genes and DNA. The V and J calls were not made by the authors but by TCRdb's processing. This sample gives around 300,000 distinct CDR3 sequences in total; 13% of them show up just once. In total, the top ten clones hold approximately 8.6% of the sample.

The CDR3 starts with the cysteine, ends with the phenylalanine, and has 17 residues. CDR3 DNA is the only sequence kept; it has 51 bases, read in frame from the first base. From the germline V gene (reference sequence), CDR1 is SEHNR and CDR2 is FQNEAQ. For this chain, trimming is 4 bases at the V end and 0 bases at the J end, and the number of junction bases without a gene match is 8. Hyperthyroidism patients were newly diagnosed, had a disease duration of under 2 months, and were aged 18 to 65 years. Exclusion was applied to patients with uncontrolled infections, other autoimmune diseases, pregnancy or lactation. Diagnoses were based on clinical symptoms, serum thyroxine and TRAb, thyroid ultrasound and orbital computed tomography. Blood from progressor patients was drawn when they were first diagnosed with hyperthyroidism, before any ophthalmopathy symptoms appeared. PBMCs were separated from approximately 9.9 ml of fresh peripheral blood using Ficoll-Paque density gradient centrifugation. Progressor patients were defined as those initially diagnosed with Graves' hyperthyroidism in whom ophthalmopathy developed during follow-up. Total RNA was extracted using Trizol reagent, and RNA quality was assessed on an Agilent 2100 Bioanalyzer.

The source of this sequence is a woman aged 25 to 39 with Graves' hyperthyroidism that later progressed to Graves' ophthalmopathy. The sequence links TRBV7-9 to TRBJ1-1, with 10 bases matching TRBD1. Input material: blood. The nucleotide sequence is TGTGCCAGCAGCTATGGACAGGGGGGGGACATGAACACTGAAGCTTTCTTT. This yields the protein CASSYGQGGDMNTEAFF.